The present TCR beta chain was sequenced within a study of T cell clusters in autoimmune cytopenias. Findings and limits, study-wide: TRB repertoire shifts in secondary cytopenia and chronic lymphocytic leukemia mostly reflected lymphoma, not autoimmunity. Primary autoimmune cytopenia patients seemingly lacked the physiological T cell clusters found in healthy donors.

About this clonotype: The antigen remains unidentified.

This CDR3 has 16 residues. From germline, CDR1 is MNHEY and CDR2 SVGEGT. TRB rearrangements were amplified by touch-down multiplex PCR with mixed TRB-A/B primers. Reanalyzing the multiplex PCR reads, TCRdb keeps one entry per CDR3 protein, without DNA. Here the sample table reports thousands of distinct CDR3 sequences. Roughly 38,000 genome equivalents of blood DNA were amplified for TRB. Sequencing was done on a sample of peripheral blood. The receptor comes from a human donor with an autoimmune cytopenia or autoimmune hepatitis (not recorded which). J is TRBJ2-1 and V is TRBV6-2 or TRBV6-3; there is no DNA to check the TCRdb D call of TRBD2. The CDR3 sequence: CASSSSGTSGFNEQFF.